Reported below is one T cell receptor (beta chain). Its antigen is currently unknown. PCR amplification relied on 60 Vbeta primers (plus 13 Jbeta primers). Produced via immunoSEQ multiplex PCR; TCRdb's table is partial and in-frame only. Here the sample spans around 130,000 clones, around four fifths being singletons. The sample is drawn from a study of cytomegalovirus exposure and HLA in healthy donors. Study information: Earlier sequencing of about 179 million T cells yielded 90 million to 140 million unique TCR beta sequences. Study-level points and caveats: The records held CMV serostatus as the only immune exposure information.

The sequenced sample consisted of PBMCs. The receptor's source is a man aged 30 to 39 in good health and CMV-seronegative.

The CDR3 region has the DNA TGTGCCAGCAGCAGAGGACAGGCGTGCGATGAGCAGTTCTTC. Its translation: CASSRGQACDEQFF. The J gene is TRBJ2-1, the V gene TRBV21-1; TRBD1, the D gene given by the table, was not confirmed from the DNA. TRBV21-1 is termed a pseudogene. The CDR3 is made up of 14 amino acids.